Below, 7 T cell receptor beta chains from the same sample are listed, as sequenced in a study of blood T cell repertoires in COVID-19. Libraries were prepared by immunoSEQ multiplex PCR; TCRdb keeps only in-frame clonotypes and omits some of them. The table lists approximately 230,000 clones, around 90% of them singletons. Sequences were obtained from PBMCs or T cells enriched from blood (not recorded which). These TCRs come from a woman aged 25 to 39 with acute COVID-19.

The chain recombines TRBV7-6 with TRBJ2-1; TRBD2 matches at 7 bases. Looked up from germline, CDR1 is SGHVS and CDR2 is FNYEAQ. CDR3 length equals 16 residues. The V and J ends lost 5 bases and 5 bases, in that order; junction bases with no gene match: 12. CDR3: CASSTLGEGLHNEQFF. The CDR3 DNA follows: TGTGCCAGCAGCACCTTGGGGGAGGGCCTTCACAATGAGCAGTTCTTC. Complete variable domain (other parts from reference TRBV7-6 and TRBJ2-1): GAGVSQSPRYKVTKRGQDVALRCDPISGHVSLYWYRQALGQGPEFLTYFNYEAQQDKSGLPNDRFSAERPEGSISTLTIQRTEQRDSAMYRCASSTLGEGLHNEQFFGPGTRLTVL.

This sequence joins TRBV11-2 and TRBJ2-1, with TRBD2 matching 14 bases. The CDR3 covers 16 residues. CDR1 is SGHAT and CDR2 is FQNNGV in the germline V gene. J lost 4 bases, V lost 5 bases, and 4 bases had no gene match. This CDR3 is CASSGTSGGAYNEQFF. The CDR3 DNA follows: TGTGCCAGCAGCGGGACTAGCGGGGGAGCATACAATGAGCAGTTCTTC. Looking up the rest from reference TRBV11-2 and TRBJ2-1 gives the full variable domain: EAGVAQSPRYKIIEKRQSVAFWCNPISGHATLYWYQQILGQGPKLLIQFQNNGVVDDSQLPKDRFSAERLKGVDSTLKIQPAKLEDSAVYLCASSGTSGGAYNEQFFGPGTRLTVL.

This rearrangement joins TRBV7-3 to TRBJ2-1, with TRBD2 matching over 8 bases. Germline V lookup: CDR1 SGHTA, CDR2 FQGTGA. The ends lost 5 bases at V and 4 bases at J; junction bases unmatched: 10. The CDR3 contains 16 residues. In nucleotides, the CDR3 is TGTGCCAGCAGCCTTAGGGGGGCTAGCGGGTACAATGAGCAGTTCTTC. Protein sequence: CASSLRGASGYNEQFF.

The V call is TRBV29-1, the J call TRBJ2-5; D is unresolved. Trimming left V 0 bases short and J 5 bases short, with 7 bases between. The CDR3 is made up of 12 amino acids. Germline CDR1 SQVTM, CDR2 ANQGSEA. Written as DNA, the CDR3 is TGCAGCGTTGAAGAACCCAGGGAGACCCAGTACTTC. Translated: CSVEEPRETQYF.

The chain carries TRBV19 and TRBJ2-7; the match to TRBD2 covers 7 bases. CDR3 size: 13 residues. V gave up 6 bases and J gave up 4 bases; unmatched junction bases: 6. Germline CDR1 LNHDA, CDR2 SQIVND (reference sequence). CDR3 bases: TGTGCCAGTAGGACTAGCTCTCCATACGAGCAGTACTTC. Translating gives CASRTSSPYEQYF.

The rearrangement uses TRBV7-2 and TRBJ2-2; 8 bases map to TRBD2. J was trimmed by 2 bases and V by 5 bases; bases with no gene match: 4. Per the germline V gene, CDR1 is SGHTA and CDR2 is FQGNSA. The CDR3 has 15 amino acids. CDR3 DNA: TGTGCCAGCAGCCGCGGGGGGTCAAACACCGGGGAGCTGTTTTTT. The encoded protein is CASSRGGSNTGELFF.

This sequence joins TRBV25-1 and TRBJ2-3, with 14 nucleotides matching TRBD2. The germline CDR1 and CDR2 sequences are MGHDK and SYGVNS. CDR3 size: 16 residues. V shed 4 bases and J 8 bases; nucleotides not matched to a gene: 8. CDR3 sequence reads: CASSGPGTSGRSTQYF. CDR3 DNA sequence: TGTGCCAGCAGTGGACCCGGGACTAGCGGGAGAAGTACGCAGTATTTT.